The 8 T cell receptor beta chains reported below all come from one sample, sequenced in a study of cytomegalovirus exposure and HLA in healthy donors. PCR used 60 Vbeta primers and 13 Jbeta primers. TCRdb's table, derived via immunoSEQ multiplex PCR, lists solely in-frame clones and lacks some. This table holds around 57,000 clones. Sequencing was carried out using PBMCs. The receptors come from a woman in her 50s in good health and CMV-seropositive.

The V and J genes are TRBV5-4 and TRBJ2-3; 12 positions agree with TRBD2. Germline V gives CDR1 SGHNT, CDR2 YYREEE (reference sequence). Trimming took 1 base from V and 9 from J; bases not matched to a gene: 3. The CDR3 has 14 residues. CDR3 DNA: TGTGCCAGCAGCTTGACACTAGCGGGGGGAACGCAGTATTTT. Protein product: CASSLTLAGGTQYF. Full variable domain (remainder filled in from reference TRBV5-4 and TRBJ2-3): ETGVTQSPTHLIKTRGQQVTLRCSSQSGHNTVSWYQQALGQGPQFIFQYYREEENGRGNFPPRFSGLQFPNYSSELNVNALELDDSALYLCASSLTLAGGTQYFGPGTRLTVL.

The chain carries TRBV5-1 and TRBJ2-7; D may be TRBD1 (6 bases). The V end lost 2 bases, the J end lost 1 base, and 13 bases lay between the germline ends. Germline-derived CDR1 and CDR2 are SGHRS and YFSETQ. The CDR3 spans 15 residues. CDR3: CASSLSDRLSYEQYF. For the CDR3, the DNA is TGCGCCAGCAGCTTATCCGACAGGTTGTCCTACGAGCAGTACTTC. The full variable domain, its missing parts supplied by reference TRBV5-1 and TRBJ2-7, is KAGVTQTPRYLIKTRGQQVTLSCSPISGHRSVSWYQQTPGQGLQFLFEYFSETQRNKGNFPGRFSGRQFSNSRSEMNVSTLELGDSALYLCASSLSDRLSYEQYFGPGTRLTVT.

The rearrangement links TRBV28 to TRBJ2-3, with a possible D match to TRBD2 (6 bases). Germline CDR1 MDHEN, CDR2 SYDVKM. The CDR3 spans 17 residues. Trimming cost V 8 bases and J 1 base, with 22 bases left between them. CDR3: CASLKGGIVAGTDTQYF. The CDR3 bases are TGTGCCAGCCTAAAAGGAGGAATCGTAGCGGGCACAGATACGCAGTATTTT. Looking up the rest from reference TRBV28 and TRBJ2-3 gives the full variable domain: DVKVTQSSRYLVKRTGEKVFLECVQDMDHENMFWYRQDPGLGLRLIYFSYDVKMKEKGDIPEGYSVSREKKERFSLILESASTNQTSMYLCASLKGGIVAGTDTQYFGPGTRLTVL.

CDR3 amino acids: CASSVLSITEAFF. DNA for the CDR3: TGTGCCAGCAGCGTCCTATCTATTACTGAAGCTTTCTTT. This chain links TRBV7-8 with TRBJ1-1; D is unclear. Germline loops: CDR1 SGHVS, CDR2 FQNEAQ. This CDR3 is built from 13 residues. Deletions cut 5 bases from V and 5 bases from J, with 12 bases between.

This chain links TRBV10-2 with TRBJ2-5; TRBD2 agrees at 9 bases. The CDR3 totals 13 residues. CDR1 is WSHSY, CDR2 SAAADI, per germline. V was clipped by 4 bases and J by 3 bases; unmatched bases: 0. CDR3 bases: TGCGCCAGCAGTGGACTAGCGGAAGAGACCCAGTACTTC. The encoded protein is CASSGLAEETQYF.

The DNA of the CDR3 is TGTGCCAGCAGTGAACAGGCGAGCTTGAACACCGGGGAGCTGTTTTTT. It translates to CASSEQASLNTGELFF. The chain couples TRBV6-1 to TRBJ2-2; no reliable D call. Trimming cost V 2 bases and J 1 base, with 11 bases left between them. In germline, CDR1 is MNHNS, CDR2 SASEGT. This CDR3 spans 16 amino acids.

This chain uses TRBV28 with TRBJ1-5; 10 bases map to TRBD1. V lost 6 bases and J lost 7; bases outside the gene matches: 9. Germline assignment: CDR1 MDHEN and CDR2 SYDVKM. The CDR3 runs to 15 residues. The CDR3 region is CASRTLDRGGQPQHF. Written as DNA, the CDR3 is TGTGCCAGCAGGACATTGGACAGGGGGGGCCAGCCCCAGCATTTT. The variable domain in full, with the rest retrieved from reference TRBV28 and TRBJ1-5, is DVKVTQSSRYLVKRTGEKVFLECVQDMDHENMFWYRQDPGLGLRLIYFSYDVKMKEKGDIPEGYSVSREKKERFSLILESASTNQTSMYLCASRTLDRGGQPQHFGDGTRLSIL.

This rearrangement joins TRBV7-9 to TRBJ2-3; TRBD1 is a possible D gene (5 bases). The CDR3 loop spans 14 amino acids. Trimming took 3 bases from V and 1 from J, leaving 8 bases between them. CDR1 is SEHNR and CDR2 is FQNEAQ in the germline V gene (reference sequence). CDR3 DNA sequence: TGTGCCAGCAGCTTTCAGACAGGCACAGATACGCAGTATTTT. Protein product: CASSFQTGTDTQYF.